This TCR beta chain was sequenced in a study of T cell responses to AZD1222 COVID-19 vaccine. Study in general: Both about-4-week and about-12-week second-dose recipients were combined. The study, taken as a whole, reports: Repertoire samples came only from after the peak T cell response. Clonal diversity was possibly underestimated; the donors were predominantly white British and more often female. Spike as a whole was targeted by vaccine-associated CD4 TCRs, dominant at 160-218 and 743-854.

Concerning this clone: Its antigen is unidentified.

Germline lookup yields CDR1 KGHSH and CDR2 LQKENI. This CDR3 is built from 11 residues. Deletions cut 8 bases from V and 3 bases from J, with 4 bases between. Measured with immunoSEQ multiplex PCR; TCRdb has only the in-frame clones, and not every one. In the table there are around 130,000 clones, 91% of which are singletons. The chain carries TRBV18 and TRBJ2-2, with D unresolved. The material was peripheral blood, obtained on day 0 of AZD1222 vaccination. The sequence was collected from an adult in good health. CDR3 bases: TGTGCCAGCCATGACACCGGGGAGCTGTTTTTT. Translation gives CASHDTGELFF.